These T cell receptor beta chains were read from a single sample in a study of naive and memory T cell subsets. TCRdb re-analysed the UMI-ligation and nested PCR reads in MiXCR, keeping a single row per CDR3 protein. The table lists over 80,000 distinct CDR3 sequences, around 11% of them singletons. Sequences were obtained from naive CD4+ T cells from blood. The receptor set was obtained from a human donor in good health. CDR3s include the opening cysteine and the closing phenylalanine or tryptophan. The D gene is left open where the match is weak. Clone size is not always given. Where it is, it says once, few, many or a class for expanded clones.

few,TRBV24-1,TRBJ1-2,.,CATSDAGHRYGYTF,TGTGCCACCAGTGATGCGGGACACCGCTATGGCTACACCTTC
.,TRBV11-2,TRBJ2-1,.,CASSLAGAGNEQFF,TGTGCCAGCAGCCTTGCGGGGGCAGGCAATGAGCAGTTCTTC
many,TRBV30,TRBJ1-1,.,CAWTRGTEAFF,TGTGCCTGGACCCGTGGCACTGAAGCTTTCTTT
.,TRBV6-2/TRBV6-3,TRBJ2-7,TRBD1,CASSYLLPGQEYEQYF,TGTGCCAGCAGTTACCTACTTCCGGGACAGGAATACGAGCAGTACTTC
.,TRBV2,TRBJ2-1,TRBD2,CASNSGTTLVFQFF,TGTGCCAGCAATAGTGGGACTACCCTTGTTTTTCAGTTCTTC
.,TRBV18,TRBJ2-7,TRBD1,CASSLKTGAMRAYEQYF,TGTGCCAGCTCGCTAAAGACAGGGGCCATGCGGGCCTACGAGCAGTACTTC
.,TRBV11-3,TRBJ1-3,.,CASSPKTGSSSGNTIYF,TGTGCCAGCAGCCCGAAGACAGGTTCCAGCTCTGGAAACACCATATATTTT
.,TRBV7-2,TRBJ2-1,TRBD2,CASSQGLAPYNEQFF,TGTGCCAGCAGCCAGGGACTAGCGCCGTACAATGAGCAGTTCTTC
few,TRBV12-3/TRBV12-4,TRBJ2-7,.,CASSLDTGYEQYF,TGTGCCAGCAGTTTAGACACGGGGTACGAGCAGTACTTC
.,TRBV6-4,TRBJ2-5,.,CASSGDLWETQYF,TGTGCCAGCAGTGGCGACTTATGGGAGACCCAGTACTTC
.,TRBV20-1,TRBJ2-4,.,CSAASASTPQRNIQYF,TGCAGTGCTGCATCCGCTAGTACGCCCCAGCGGAACATTCAGTACTTC
few,TRBV7-8,TRBJ1-5,.,CASSLVGQGTFHQPQHF,TGTGCCAGCAGCTTAGTCGGCCAGGGGACCTTTCATCAGCCCCAGCATTTT
.,TRBV20-1,TRBJ2-3,.,CSARVVADYWGAEDTQYF,TGCAGTGCTAGAGTGGTGGCGGATTATTGGGGGGCTGAAGATACGCAGTATTTT
.,TRBV7-2,TRBJ1-1,.,CASSPQGSPEGTEAFF,TGTGCCAGCAGCCCCCAGGGAAGCCCGGAGGGCACTGAAGCTTTCTTT
few,TRBV7-9,TRBJ2-5,.,CASSRPPRETQYF,TGTGCCAGCAGCCGCCCTCCCCGGGAGACCCAGTACTTC
.,TRBV12-3/TRBV12-4,TRBJ2-1,TRBD2,CASSFAGGRGPYNEQFF,TGTGCCAGCAGTTTTGCGGGCGGGAGGGGTCCCTACAATGAGCAGTTCTTC
many,TRBV6-2/TRBV6-3,TRBJ1-5,.,CASSHPTGRVSSPQHF,TGTGCCAGCAGTCATCCCACAGGGAGGGTATCGTCGCCCCAGCATTTT
.,TRBV5-1,TRBJ2-7,TRBD2,CASSSLAGVEYEQYF,TGCGCCAGCAGCTCGCTAGCGGGAGTTGAGTACGAGCAGTACTTC
few,TRBV5-1,TRBJ2-2,.,CASSLDRVAGELFF,TGCGCCAGCAGCTTGGACAGGGTGGCCGGGGAGCTGTTTTTT
.,TRBV4-1,TRBJ1-1,.,CASSQDRTRNTEAFF,TGCGCCAGCAGCCAAGATCGGACGCGCAACACTGAAGCTTTCTTT
few,TRBV7-2,TRBJ2-7,.,CASSLRGSSSYEQYF,TGTGCCAGCAGCCTCCGGGGCTCTAGCTCCTACGAGCAGTACTTC
.,TRBV6-2/TRBV6-3,TRBJ2-7,.,CASSSPPRGSYEQYF,TGTGCCAGCAGTTCCCCTCCACGTGGAAGCTACGAGCAGTACTTC
few,TRBV20-1,TRBJ1-5,TRBD1,CSARATGTGGNQPQHF,TGCAGTGCTAGAGCTACCGGGACAGGGGGCAATCAGCCCCAGCATTTT
.,TRBV18,TRBJ1-2,.,CASSRRGTYYGYTF,TGTGCCAGCTCACGAAGAGGGACCTACTATGGCTACACCTTC
once,TRBV7-9,TRBJ2-3,.,CASSRKGGSTDTQYF,TGTGCCAGCAGCCGAAAGGGGGGGAGCACAGATACGCAGTATTTT
.,TRBV29-1,TRBJ2-5,TRBD1,CSVDLGQLQETQYF,TGCAGCGTTGATTTGGGACAGCTACAAGAGACCCAGTACTTC
.,TRBV11-2,TRBJ1-1,TRBD1,CASAMTGPAFF,TGTGCCAGCGCTATGACAGGGCCGGCTTTCTTT
many,TRBV7-3,TRBJ2-2,.,CASSPQGNTGELFF,TGTGCCAGCAGTCCACAGGGGAACACCGGGGAGCTGTTTTTT
.,TRBV7-9,TRBJ1-4,.,CASSLAVAVNEKLFF,TGTGCCAGCAGCTTAGCGGTAGCAGTTAATGAAAAACTGTTTTTT
many,TRBV6-2/TRBV6-3,TRBJ2-7,TRBD1,CASRSPGQTSYEQYF,TGTGCCAGCAGAAGCCCGGGACAGACGTCCTACGAGCAGTACTTC
.,TRBV5-1,TRBJ2-2,TRBD2,CATRTGRGTSRAGELFF,TGCGCCACCCGAACCGGACGAGGGACTAGCAGGGCCGGGGAGCTGTTTTTT
few,TRBV7-2,TRBJ1-3,.,CASSLEVAGGNTIYF,TGTGCCAGCAGCTTAGAAGTTGCAGGTGGAAACACCATATATTTT
few,TRBV18,TRBJ1-2,.,CASSLQGQNYGYTF,TGTGCCAGCTCACTACAAGGACAGAACTATGGCTACACCTTC
.,TRBV7-9,TRBJ2-5,.,CASSATDAETQYF,TGTGCCAGCAGCGCGACTGATGCGGAGACCCAGTACTTC
many,TRBV29-1,TRBJ2-3,.,CSVGALVSDTQYF,TGCAGCGTTGGAGCTTTGGTCTCAGATACGCAGTATTTT
few,TRBV10-3,TRBJ2-7,.,CAISESEVGVNEQYF,TGTGCCATCAGTGAGTCGGAGGTGGGAGTCAACGAGCAGTACTTC
.,TRBV9,TRBJ2-7,.,CASSPRGDGATYEQYF,TGTGCCAGCAGCCCTAGAGGGGACGGTGCCACCTACGAGCAGTACTTC
many,TRBV7-3,TRBJ2-3,TRBD2,CASSLTGTSGSTDTQYF,TGTGCCAGCAGCTTAACTGGGACTAGCGGGTCCACAGATACGCAGTATTTT
many,TRBV18,TRBJ2-5,.,CASSDTYQETQYF,TGTGCCAGCTCAGACACGTACCAAGAGACCCAGTACTTC
.,TRBV11-2,TRBJ2-3,.,CASSSGGYTDTQYF,TGTGCCAGCAGCTCTGGCGGATACACAGATACGCAGTATTTT
.,TRBV7-9,TRBJ1-5,.,CASSSGLRNQPQHF,TGTGCCAGCAGCTCGGGACTGCGAAATCAGCCCCAGCATTTT
.,TRBV6-2/TRBV6-3,TRBJ1-6,.,CASTPVRGFWSPLHF,TGTGCCAGCACCCCCGTCAGGGGTTTTTGGTCACCCCTCCACTTT
.,TRBV6-2/TRBV6-3,TRBJ2-7,.,CASSYGGAPYYEQYF,TGTGCCAGCAGTTACGGGGGAGCCCCCTACTACGAGCAGTACTTC
few,TRBV5-1,TRBJ2-7,.,CASSFPGLGEQYF,TGCGCCAGCAGCTTTCCAGGACTGGGGGAGCAGTACTTC
few,TRBV20-1,TRBJ1-6,TRBD1,CSARPRGGQGSYNSPLHF,TGCAGTGCTAGACCCCGGGGGGGACAGGGATCATATAATTCACCCCTCCACTTT